This T cell receptor (beta chain) derives from a study of OX40 agonist ivuxolimab in advanced cancers. Whole-study context: Partial responses, seen in three patients, involved one hepatocellular carcinoma and two cutaneous melanomas.

Sequencing was performed with immunoSEQ multiplex PCR; in TCRdb, only in-frame clones are kept and a portion is missing. The top ten hold roughly 1.3% of the sample, which has 55,000 to 70,000 clones, roughly 86% seen once. Per germline, CDR1 MGHRA and CDR2 YSYEKL. V lost 4 bases to trimming and J lost 6 bases, with 13 bases between them. CDR3 length: 14 amino acids. This TCR was recovered from an adult with an advanced solid tumor such as melanoma, head and neck, liver or kidney cancer. The chain recombines TRBV4-1 with TRBJ1-5; D might be TRBD1 (6 bases). The material sequenced was CD4+ or CD8+ T cells sorted from blood, taken in a trial of the OX40 agonist ivuxolimab. CDR3 nucleotides: TGCGCCAGCAGCCGGCAAGGGGGGGGTCAGCCCCAGCATTTT. Amino acids: CASSRQGGGQPQHF.